Shown below are 2 T cell receptor beta chains from a single sample sequenced in a study of T cell changes during pregnancy in multiple sclerosis. Only in-frame clones appear in the TCRdb table, and some are missing; sequencing was by immunoSEQ multiplex PCR. The sample lists roughly 72,000 clones; 85% to 95% were seen once. Sequenced here: CD4+ T cells from peripheral blood mononuclear cells, sampled after pregnancy. All receptors derive from a female donor with multiple sclerosis, enrolled in a pregnancy study.

V usage is TRBV5-4 and J usage is TRBJ1-4; no firm D call. V lost 0 bases and J lost 7, with 16 bases in between. Germline V gene lookup returns CDR1 SGHNT and CDR2 YYREEE (reference sequence). The CDR3 loop spans 16 amino acids. The CDR3 region has the DNA TGTGCCAGCAGCTTGGAGGCAGCAAGATCGGGTGAAAAACTGTTTTTT. The encoded protein is CASSLEAARSGEKLFF.

The chain recombines TRBV20-1 with TRBJ2-1; D is ambiguous. V was clipped by 6 bases and J by 5 bases, with 8 bases between them. The germline CDR1 and CDR2 sequences are DFQATT and SNEGSKA (reference sequence). The CDR3 contains 11 residues. The CDR3 coding sequence is TGCAGTGCGATCGAGGACAATGAGCAGTTCTTC. It encodes CSAIEDNEQFF.